The 7 T cell receptor beta chains below were found in one sample sequenced in a study of OX40 agonist ivuxolimab in advanced cancers. TCRdb keeps only in-frame clones here, not all; method: immunoSEQ multiplex PCR. The table has approximately 61,000 clones, roughly 90% seen once. The source material was CD4+ or CD8+ T cells sorted from blood, sampled in a trial of the OX40 agonist ivuxolimab. Receptor source: an adult with an advanced solid tumor such as melanoma, head and neck, liver or kidney cancer.

This sequence joins TRBV5-1 and TRBJ2-1, with a possible D match to TRBD2 (6 bases). The V end was cut by 3 bases, the J end by 8 bases, with 18 bases between. The CDR3 is 15 residues long. The V gene's germline CDR1 is SGHRS and CDR2 YFSETQ. CDR3 DNA: TGCGCCAGCAGCTGGAGGGACCGCCCGGGGGATGAGCAGTTCTTC. This sequence encodes CASSWRDRPGDEQFF. The full variable domain, in which reference TRBV5-1 and TRBJ2-1 provide the parts outside the CDR3, is KAGVTQTPRYLIKTRGQQVTLSCSPISGHRSVSWYQQTPGQGLQFLFEYFSETQRNKGNFPGRFSGRQFSNSRSEMNVSTLELGDSALYLCASSWRDRPGDEQFFGPGTRLTVL.

The chain uses TRBV28 and TRBJ1-5, with TRBD1 as a possible D gene (6 bases). The CDR3 contains 13 residues. CDR1 is MDHEN and CDR2 is SYDVKM in the germline V gene. With 2 bases removed from V and 7 bases from J, the gap between germline ends came to 9 bases. CDR3 protein: CASSLGRGQPQHF. CDR3 DNA sequence: TGTGCCAGCAGTTTAGGGAGGGGGCAGCCCCAGCATTTT.

The gene calls are TRBV7-2 and TRBJ2-7; possibly TRBD2 for D (6 bases). CDR1 and CDR2 (germline): SGHTA, FQGNSA. The CDR3 contains 17 residues. V was clipped by 5 bases and J by 3 bases, with 23 bases between them. The chain's CDR3 is CASSADPWEELNYEQYF. CDR3 sequence (DNA): TGTGCCAGCAGCGCAGACCCTTGGGAGGAATTGAACTACGAGCAGTACTTC.

The chain recombines TRBV11-2 with TRBJ2-7; 7 bases agree with TRBD2. The germline V gene encodes CDR1 SGHAT and CDR2 FQNNGV. This CDR3 is built from 15 residues. Unmatched junction bases numbered 9, after V lost 2 bases and J lost 5 bases. CDR3 protein: CASSLSGGSGDEQYF. For the CDR3, the DNA is TGTGCCAGCAGCTTAAGTGGCGGGAGTGGGGACGAGCAGTACTTC.

About this clone: In the same sample, other DNA sequences code for this CDR3. This chain uses TRBV19 with TRBJ2-5; D is ambiguous. The CDR3 length is 11 residues. The germline V gene has CDR1 LNHDA and CDR2 SQIVND (reference sequence). The V end was cut by 0 bases, the J end by 4 bases, with 0 bases between. The CDR3 sequence: CASSIEETQYF. The CDR3 DNA follows: TGTGCCAGTAGTATAGAAGAGACCCAGTACTTC.

Regarding this clone: One end of the junction is discordant with germline, which a read error may explain. V is TRBV13 and J is TRBJ1-1; no clear D gene. Germline CDR1 and CDR2: PRHDT and FYEKMQ (reference sequence). The CDR3 is 13 amino acids. DNA for the CDR3: TGTGCCAGCAGCTACGACTTGAACCCTGAAGCTTTCTTT. This encodes CASSYDLNPEAFF.

The chain recombines TRBV18 with TRBJ2-1, with D uncertain. This CDR3 region has 14 residues. V lost 6 bases, J lost 6 bases, and 15 bases lay in between. The germline V gene has CDR1 KGHSH and CDR2 LQKENI. The CDR3 protein is CASSFAEDGNEQFF. The DNA of the CDR3 is TGTGCCAGCTCTTTCGCCGAGGACGGCAATGAGCAGTTCTTC.